These T cell receptor beta chains were read from a single sample in a study of shared clonotypes between healthy human individuals. Profiled with immunoSEQ multiplex PCR; TCRdb holds only in-frame clones, not every one. The sample has over a million clones, around 78% seen once. What was sequenced was memory CD4+ T cells from PBMCs. These receptors originate from a man aged 18 to 30 in good health. Some clones in this sample may be carry-over from other donors' samples. CDR3s include the opening cysteine and the closing phenylalanine or tryptophan. The D gene is left open where the match is weak. Not every row has a clone size; where given, it reads once, few, many or a size class.

TRBV28,-,TRBJ2-1,-,TGTGCCAGCAGTTTGGAGCGGCCGAATGAGCAGTTCTTC,CASSLERPNEQFF
TRBV4-1,TRBD2,TRBJ2-3,few,TGCGCCAGCAGCCGACTAGCGGCCACAGATACGCAGTATTTT,CASSRLAATDTQYF
TRBV29-1,-,TRBJ2-5,-,TGCAGCGGAGCCGTACAGAGGAGCGCGCAAGAGACCCAGTACTTC,CSGAVQRSAQETQYF
TRBV9,-,TRBJ2-2,-,TGTGCCAGCAGCGGATCGATCAGGGTTAGGAACACCGGGGAGCTGTTTTTT,CASSGSIRVRNTGELFF
TRBV27,TRBD2,TRBJ2-1,-,TGTGCCAGCAGTTCTCGGACTAGCGGGAGGGTAAGGGATAGAAATGAGCAGTTCTTC,CASSSRTSGRVRDRNEQFF
TRBV5-4,TRBD1,TRBJ1-2,-,TGTGCCAGCAGCTTGAGGGACAGGGGAAACTATGGCTACACCTTC,CASSLRDRGNYGYTF
TRBV7-2,TRBD1,TRBJ1-3,-,TGTGCCAGCAGCTTACTCGGGACAGGGGGCGGAAACACCATATATTTT,CASSLLGTGGGNTIYF
TRBV7-8,-,TRBJ1-1,few,TGTGCCAGCAGCTTGGGGCTCACACAGCGAAGTACCATGAACACTGAAGCTTTCTTT,CASSLGLTQRSTMNTEAFF
TRBV7-9,TRBD1,TRBJ1-3,-,TGTGCCAGCAGCCTTAGGGACAGGGGCTCTGGAAACACCATATATTTT,CASSLRDRGSGNTIYF
TRBV6-5,-,TRBJ2-5,once,TGTGCCAGCAGTGCGGGACTGGGGAAAGTGACCCAGTACTTC,CASSAGLGKVTQYF
TRBV7-2,TRBD2,TRBJ2-7,-,TGTGCCAGCAGCTTACATCAAGCGGGAGGGAACTACGAGCAGTACTTC,CASSLHQAGGNYEQYF
TRBV5-1,TRBD1,TRBJ2-7,-,TGCGCCAGCAGCCGCACAGACAGGGTGGGCGAGCAGTACTTC,CASSRTDRVGEQYF
TRBV7-8,-,TRBJ2-1,-,TGTGCCAGCAGAATGGGAGACGAGCAGTTCTTC,CASRMGDEQFF
TRBV7-2,-,TRBJ1-4,once,TGTGCCAGCAGCTCCGACCCACTGAATGAAAAACTGTTTTTT,CASSSDPLNEKLFF
TRBV9,TRBD2,TRBJ2-5,-,TGTGCCAGCAGCGTAGTTGTCCGGGCTAGCGGGAATGAGACCCAGTACTTC,CASSVVVRASGNETQYF
TRBV4-1,TRBD2,TRBJ2-1,-,TGCGCCAGCAGCCAAGGCCCAATTGGTAGCGGGAGGGGGTACAATGAGCAGTTCTTC,CASSQGPIGSGRGYNEQFF
TRBV9,-,TRBJ2-3,-,TGTGCCAGCAGCCTTACAAACACAGATACGCAGTATTTT,CASSLTNTDTQYF
TRBV18,-,TRBJ1-1,-,TGTGCCAGCTCACTGCAAGGCGGGCGGGGCACTGAAGCTTTCTTT,CASSLQGGRGTEAFF
TRBV28,TRBD2,TRBJ2-7,-,TGTGCCAGCAGTTTAGTAGCGGGAGCCCACGAGCAGTACTTC,CASSLVAGAHEQYF
TRBV28,-,TRBJ2-6,-,TGTGCCAGCAGTTTATTAGGGGGATCTGGGGCCAACGTCCTGACTTTC,CASSLLGGSGANVLTF
TRBV9,-,TRBJ2-7,-,TGTGCCAGCAGCCTAGGGGCCGAGGGAGTCTACGAGCAGTACTTC,CASSLGAEGVYEQYF
TRBV15,TRBD2,TRBJ2-3,-,TGTGCCACCAGCAGGGGACTAGCTGGGGATACGCAGTATTTT,CATSRGLAGDTQYF
TRBV7-2,-,TRBJ2-7,-,TGTGCCAGCAGCTTAGAGGTAGGGGTCGAGCAGTACTTC,CASSLEVGVEQYF
TRBV11-1,TRBD2,TRBJ2-3,-,TGTGCCAGCAGCCGAAGAGCGGGAGACACAGATACGCAGTATTTT,CASSRRAGDTDTQYF
TRBV28,TRBD1,TRBJ1-2,once,TGTGCCAGCAGTTCTGGGACAGCGTATGGCTACACCTTC,CASSSGTAYGYTF
TRBV7-6,-,TRBJ2-5,-,TGTGCCAGCAGCTTACGGCCCCCCACAGACAGGCATGAAGAGACCCAGTACTTC,CASSLRPPTDRHEETQYF
TRBV11-2,-,TRBJ1-1,-,TGTGCCAGCAGCCCCCGGGGCTCCACTGAAGCTTTCTTT,CASSPRGSTEAFF
TRBV6-5,-,TRBJ2-7,-,TGTGCCAGCAGCCCCGGTCAGGGCAGGACTTACGAGCAGTACTTC,CASSPGQGRTYEQYF
TRBV5-5,TRBD2,TRBJ2-3,-,TGTGCCAGCAGCCGCAGACTAGCGGGGACAGATACGCAGTATTTT,CASSRRLAGTDTQYF
TRBV2,-,TRBJ2-2,-,TGTGCCAGCATTGAGGCCGGGGAGCTGTTTTTT,CASIEAGELFF
TRBV6-1,TRBD1,TRBJ1-1,-,TGTGCCAGCCGCCGGACAGGGAACACTGAAGCTTTCTTT,CASRRTGNTEAFF
TRBV28,TRBD1,TRBJ1-1,few,TGTGCCAGCAGGGGAACTAACAGGGGTCAAGCTTTCTTT,CASRGTNRGQAFF
TRBV27,TRBD2,TRBJ2-7,few,TGTGCCAGCAGACAGACCGGGACTAGCGGGTTTTACTACGAGCAGTACTTC,CASRQTGTSGFYYEQYF
TRBV6-1,TRBD2,TRBJ2-3,-,TGTGCCAGCAGTGAAGTACTGACGGGGGGGACAGATACGCAGTATTTT,CASSEVLTGGTDTQYF
TRBV2,-,TRBJ2-2,-,TGTGCCAGCAGTGACCTCGTGGGCACCGGGGAGCTGTTTTTT,CASSDLVGTGELFF
TRBV9,-,TRBJ2-5,-,TGTGCCAGCAGCCCCGGACTGCGCCAATACCTGCAAGAGACCCAGTACTTC,CASSPGLRQYLQETQYF
TRBV7-8,TRBD2,TRBJ2-3,-,TGTGCCAGCAGTATCTCTAGCGGGAGAATTGGTACGCAGTATTTT,CASSISSGRIGTQYF
TRBV7-9,TRBD1,TRBJ1-2,-,TGTGCCAGCAGCCTATGGGACAGGGACTATGGCTACACCTTC,CASSLWDRDYGYTF
TRBV20-1,-,TRBJ2-7,-,TGCAGTGCTAACACCTACGAGCAGTACTTC,CSANTYEQYF
TRBV7-9,-,TRBJ2-7,once,TGTGCCAGCAGCTTAGGGTCCGCGGGCGACTACGAGCAGTACTTC,CASSLGSAGDYEQYF
TRBV28,TRBD1,TRBJ1-4,-,TGTGCCAGCAGTACCCCGGACAGGGGTAATGAAAAACTGTTTTTT,CASSTPDRGNEKLFF
TRBV30,-,TRBJ1-2,-,TGTGCCTGGAGTCCAGGGTATGGCTACACCTTC,CAWSPGYGYTF
TRBV4-3,TRBD2,TRBJ2-7,once,TGCGCCAGCAGCCCATCCCCGTTCGGGACTAGCGGGAGGGCGGGTCCCGACGAGCAGTACTTC,CASSPSPFGTSGRAGPDEQYF
TRBV5-1,-,TRBJ2-1,-,TGCGCCAGCAGCTCAGGGGGGGCCTACAATGAGCAGTTCTTC,CASSSGGAYNEQFF
TRBV30,TRBD1,TRBJ1-5,once,TGTGCCTGGAGTCCACCCGGGACAGTTAATCAGCCCCAGCATTTT,CAWSPPGTVNQPQHF
TRBV7-2,-,TRBJ2-5,-,TGTGCCAGGAGCTCGCGGGATTCGGGAGAGACCCAGTACTTC,CARSSRDSGETQYF
TRBV28,TRBD1,TRBJ2-5,-,TGTGCCAGCAGTTTGGACAGGGGGCAGGTAGAGACCCAGTACTTC,CASSLDRGQVETQYF
TRBV4-2,-,TRBJ2-1,-,TGTGCCAGCAGCCCGGGTAGGTCGGAAGAGGAGCAGTTCTTC,CASSPGRSEEEQFF
TRBV7-9,-,TRBJ2-2,-,TGTGCCAGCAGCCCTCGGGGGGCCAGCGGGAACACCGGGGAGCTGTTTTTT,CASSPRGASGNTGELFF
TRBV5-4,TRBD2,TRBJ2-7,once,TGTGCCAGCAGCTTCGAATCTAGCGGAACCTACGAGCAGTACTTC,CASSFESSGTYEQYF